This T cell receptor beta chain derives from a study of T cells in Graves' hyperthyroidism and ophthalmopathy. This clonotype was seen ten or more times. RNA transcripts were the template for amplifying TCR beta CDR3 regions. When the TCR CDR3 underwent first-round RT-PCR, the HTBI primer set was used. TCRdb reprocessed the multiplex PCR reads via MiXCR and lists one record per CDR3 protein. The sample has 660,000 or so distinct CDR3 sequences; roughly 20% are singletons. Germline CDR1 reads SGHAT; CDR2 reads FQNNGV. V was trimmed by 0 bases and J by 0 bases, leaving 8 bases between them. This CDR3 has 15 residues.

The chain combines TRBV11-2 with TRBJ2-5, with D uncertain. This clonotype was sampled from a man in his thirties or forties with Graves' ophthalmopathy. The sample was blood. The CDR3 is CASSLDLGHQETQYF. CDR3 nucleotide sequence: TGTGCCAGCAGCTTAGATCTCGGTCACCAAGAGACCCAGTACTTC.